The clone carrying this TCR beta chain has a count of ten or more. Its antigen remains unidentified. The data derive from a study of regulatory T cells in long-lasting Graves disease. Study-level points and caveats: Investigators studied peripheral blood only, not thyroid tissue. Newly diagnosed Graves' patients had higher TCR diversity than persistent ones. Limited sample numbers may have lowered accuracy.

The time point is: persistent/refractory GD, antithyroid drugs over 5 years with positive TRAb. PBMC RNA served as the TCR library source. Collection of peripheral blood (around 10 milliliters) was done using EDTA tubes. Per the germline V gene, CDR1 is SQVTM and CDR2 is ANQGSEA. CDR3 length equals 11 residues. V was trimmed by 3 bases and J by 7 bases, leaving 9 bases between them. In building TCR beta libraries, iRepertoire HTBI primers were used together with Arm-PCR of CDR3 regions. TCRdb re-called the multiplex PCR reads through MiXCR, storing one row per CDR3 protein. The table has some 280,000 distinct CDR3 sequences, roughly a fifth seen once; the top ten hold 56%.

The rearrangement uses TRBV29-1 and TRBJ1-2; D may be TRBD1 (5 bases). The clonotype originates from a female donor with Graves disease. The sequenced sample was peripheral blood mononuclear cells (PBMCs), obtained when the disease was refractory, from a patient treated with antithyroid drugs. The CDR3 sequence: CSVDAGSGYTF. Written as DNA, the CDR3 is TGCAGCGTTGACGCAGGGAGTGGCTACACCTTC. The whole variable domain, filled in from reference TRBV29-1 and TRBJ1-2, reads SAVISQKPSRDICQRGTSLTIQCQVDSQVTMMFWYRQQPGQSLTLIATANQGSEATYESGFVIDKFPISRPNLTFSTLTVSNMSPEDSSIYLCSVDAGSGYTFGSGTRLTVV.